The clone carrying this T cell receptor (beta chain) was detected once. The antigen is unknown. Clones were sequenced by immunoSEQ multiplex PCR, and TCRdb holds only the in-frame ones, with some missing. The sample consists of under 200,000 clones, roughly 92% of them appearing once. This sample stems from a study of T cell responses to AZD1222 COVID-19 vaccine. Study background: Pooled in the analysis were second doses at about 4 or about 12 weeks. Overall study results and limits: Most donors were white British, females outnumbered males, and clonal diversity was possibly underestimated. CD4 TCRs associated with vaccination spanned spike, dominating at 160-218 and 743-854. The breadth and depth of Spike-specific TCRs increased once two AZD1222 doses had been given.

Sequencing was performed on peripheral blood, taken on day 0 of AZD1222 vaccination. This receptor was obtained from an adult in good health.

The CDR3, as DNA: TGTGCCATCAGTGAGGGGGGACATCTTAGCAATCAGCCCCAGCATTTT. This gives the protein CAISEGGHLSNQPQHF. The rearrangement links TRBV10-3 to TRBJ1-5; D is possibly TRBD1 (6 bases). Trimming removed 2 bases from V and 0 bases from J, with 11 bases in between. CDR3 length: 16 amino acids. Germline V gene lookup returns CDR1 ENHRY and CDR2 SYGVKD.